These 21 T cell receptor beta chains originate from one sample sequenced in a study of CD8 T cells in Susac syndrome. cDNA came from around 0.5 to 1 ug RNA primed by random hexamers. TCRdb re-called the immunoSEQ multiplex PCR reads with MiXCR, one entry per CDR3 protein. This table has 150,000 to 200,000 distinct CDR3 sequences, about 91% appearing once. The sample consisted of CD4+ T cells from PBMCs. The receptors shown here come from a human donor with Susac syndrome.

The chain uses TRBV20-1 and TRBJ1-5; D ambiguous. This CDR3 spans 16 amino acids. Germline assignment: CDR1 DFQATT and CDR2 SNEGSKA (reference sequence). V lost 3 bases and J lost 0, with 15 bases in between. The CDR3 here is CSASLGGTYSNQPQHF. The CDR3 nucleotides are TGCAGTGCTAGTCTGGGTGGCACCTATAGCAATCAGCCCCAGCATTTT.

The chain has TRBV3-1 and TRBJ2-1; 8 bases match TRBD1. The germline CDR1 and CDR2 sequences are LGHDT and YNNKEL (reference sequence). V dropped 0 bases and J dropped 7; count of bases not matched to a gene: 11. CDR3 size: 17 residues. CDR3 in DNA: TGTGCCAGCAGCCAAGATTTCTCTGACAGGGGAGCAAATGAGCAGTTCTTC. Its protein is CASSQDFSDRGANEQFF.

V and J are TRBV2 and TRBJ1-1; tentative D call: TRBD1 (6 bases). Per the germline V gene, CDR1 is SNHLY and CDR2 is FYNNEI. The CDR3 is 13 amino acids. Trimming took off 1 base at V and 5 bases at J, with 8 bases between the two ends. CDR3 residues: CASSEEGETEAFF. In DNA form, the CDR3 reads TGTGCCAGCAGTGAAGAGGGGGAGACTGAAGCTTTCTTT. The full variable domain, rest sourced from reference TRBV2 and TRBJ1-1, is EPEVTQTPSHQVTQMGQEVILRCVPISNHLYFYWYRQILGQKVEFLVSFYNNEISEKSEIFDDQFSVERPDGSNFTLKIRSTKLEDSAMYFCASSEEGETEAFFGQGTRLTVV.

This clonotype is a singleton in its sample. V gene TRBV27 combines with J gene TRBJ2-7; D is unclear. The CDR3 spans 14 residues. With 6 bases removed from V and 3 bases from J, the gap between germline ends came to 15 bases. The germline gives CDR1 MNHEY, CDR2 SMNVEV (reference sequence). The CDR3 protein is CASRPGRGYYEQYF. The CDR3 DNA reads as TGTGCCAGCAGACCCGGCAGAGGATACTACGAGCAGTACTTC.

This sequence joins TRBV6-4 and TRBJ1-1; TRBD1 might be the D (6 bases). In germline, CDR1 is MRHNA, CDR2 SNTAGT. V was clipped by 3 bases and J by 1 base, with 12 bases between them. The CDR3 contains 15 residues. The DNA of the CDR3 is TGTGCCAGCAGTGATCCGTCACAGGGGAACACTGAAGCTTTCTTT. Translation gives CASSDPSQGNTEAFF.

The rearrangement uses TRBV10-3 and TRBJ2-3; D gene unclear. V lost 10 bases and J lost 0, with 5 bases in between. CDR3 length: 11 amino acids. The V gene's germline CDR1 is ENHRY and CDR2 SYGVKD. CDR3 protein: CATFSTDTQYF. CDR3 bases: TGTGCCACCTTTAGCACAGATACGCAGTATTTT.

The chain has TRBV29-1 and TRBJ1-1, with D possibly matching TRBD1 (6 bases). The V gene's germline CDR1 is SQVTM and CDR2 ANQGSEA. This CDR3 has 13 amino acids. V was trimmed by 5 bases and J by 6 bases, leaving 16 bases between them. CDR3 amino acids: CSVSRGAHPEAFF. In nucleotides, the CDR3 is TGCAGCGTTTCCAGGGGCGCACACCCTGAAGCTTTCTTT.

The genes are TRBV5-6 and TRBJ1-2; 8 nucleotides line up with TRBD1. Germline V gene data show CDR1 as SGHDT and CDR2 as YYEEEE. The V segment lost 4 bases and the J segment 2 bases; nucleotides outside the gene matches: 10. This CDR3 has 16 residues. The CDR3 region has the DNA TGTGCCAGCAGCCTCTTACGGACAGGGCGAAACTATGGCTACACCTTC. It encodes CASSLLRTGRNYGYTF.

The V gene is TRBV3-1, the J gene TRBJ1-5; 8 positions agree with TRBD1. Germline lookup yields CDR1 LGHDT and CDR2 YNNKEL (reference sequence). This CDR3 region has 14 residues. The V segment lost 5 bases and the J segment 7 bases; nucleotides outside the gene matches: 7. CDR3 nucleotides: TGTGCCAGCAGCAAGACAGGGGATCGGCAGCCCCAGCATTTT. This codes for CASSKTGDRQPQHF.

The CDR3 spells CASSLNRAEAFF. The CDR3 DNA is TGTGCCAGCAGTTTAAATCGGGCTGAAGCTTTCTTT. The chain has TRBV28 and TRBJ1-1; no definite D call. This CDR3 is built from 12 residues. V was shortened by 2 bases and J by 6 bases, with 7 bases between the two germline ends. Germline loops: CDR1 MDHEN, CDR2 SYDVKM.

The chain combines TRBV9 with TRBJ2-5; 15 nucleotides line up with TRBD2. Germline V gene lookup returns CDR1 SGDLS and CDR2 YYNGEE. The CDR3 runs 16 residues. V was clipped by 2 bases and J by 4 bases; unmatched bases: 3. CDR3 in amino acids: CASSVGLAGGRETQYF. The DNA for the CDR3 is TGTGCCAGCAGCGTGGGACTAGCGGGGGGAAGAGAGACCCAGTACTTC.

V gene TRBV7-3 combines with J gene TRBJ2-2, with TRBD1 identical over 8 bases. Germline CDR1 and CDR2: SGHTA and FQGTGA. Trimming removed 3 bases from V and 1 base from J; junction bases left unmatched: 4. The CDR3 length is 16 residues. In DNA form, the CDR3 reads TGTGCCAGCAGCTTCCACGGGACAGGGAACACCGGGGAGCTGTTTTTT. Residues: CASSFHGTGNTGELFF.

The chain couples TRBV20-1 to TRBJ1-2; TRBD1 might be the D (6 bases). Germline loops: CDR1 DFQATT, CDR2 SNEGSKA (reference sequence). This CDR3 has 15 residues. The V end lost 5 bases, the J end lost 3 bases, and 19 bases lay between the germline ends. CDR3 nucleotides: TGCAGTGCTGATTCCTCTACAGGGCAAGACTATGGCTACACCTTC. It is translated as CSADSSTGQDYGYTF.

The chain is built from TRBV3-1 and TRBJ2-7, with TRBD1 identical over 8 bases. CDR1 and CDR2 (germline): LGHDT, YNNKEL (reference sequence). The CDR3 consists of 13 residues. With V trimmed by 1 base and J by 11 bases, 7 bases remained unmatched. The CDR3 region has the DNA TGTGCCAGCAGCCAAGGGGCAGGGGGCAGGGAGTACTTC. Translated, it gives CASSQGAGGREYF.

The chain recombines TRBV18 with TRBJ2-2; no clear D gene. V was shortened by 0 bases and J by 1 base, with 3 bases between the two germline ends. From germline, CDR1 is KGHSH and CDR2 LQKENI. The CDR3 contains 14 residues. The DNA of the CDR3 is TGTGCCAGCTCACCACCGCAGAACACCGGGGAGCTGTTTTTT. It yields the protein CASSPPQNTGELFF.

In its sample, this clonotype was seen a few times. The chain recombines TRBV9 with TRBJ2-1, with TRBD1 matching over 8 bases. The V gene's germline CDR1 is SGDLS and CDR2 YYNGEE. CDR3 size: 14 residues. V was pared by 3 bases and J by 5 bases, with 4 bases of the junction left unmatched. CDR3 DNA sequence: TGTGCCAGCAGCGACAGGACAGGGAACAATGAGCAGTTCTTC. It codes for CASSDRTGNNEQFF.

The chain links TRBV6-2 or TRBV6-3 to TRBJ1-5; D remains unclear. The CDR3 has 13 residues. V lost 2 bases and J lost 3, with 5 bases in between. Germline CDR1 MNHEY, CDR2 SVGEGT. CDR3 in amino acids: CASSYPNNQPQHF. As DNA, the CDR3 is TGTGCCAGCAGTTACCCCAACAATCAGCCCCAGCATTTT.

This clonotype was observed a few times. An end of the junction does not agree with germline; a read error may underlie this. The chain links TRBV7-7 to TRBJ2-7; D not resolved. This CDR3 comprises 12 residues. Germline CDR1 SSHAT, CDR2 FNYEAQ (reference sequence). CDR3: CASSSSLYEQYF. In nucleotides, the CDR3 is TGTGCTAGCAGCTCCTCATTATACGAGCAGTACTTC.

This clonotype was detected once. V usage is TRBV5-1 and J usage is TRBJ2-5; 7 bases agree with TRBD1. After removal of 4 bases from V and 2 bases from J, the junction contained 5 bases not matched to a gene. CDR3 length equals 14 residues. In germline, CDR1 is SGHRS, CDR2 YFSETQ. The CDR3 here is CASSPDRTQETQYF. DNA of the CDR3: TGCGCCAGCAGCCCGGACAGGACTCAAGAGACCCAGTACTTC.

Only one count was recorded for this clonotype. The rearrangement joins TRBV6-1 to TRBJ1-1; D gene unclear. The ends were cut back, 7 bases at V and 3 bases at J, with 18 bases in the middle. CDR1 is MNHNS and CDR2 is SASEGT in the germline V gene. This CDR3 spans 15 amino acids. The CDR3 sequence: CASKFGQRQDTEAFF. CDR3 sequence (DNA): TGTGCCAGCAAGTTTGGCCAACGGCAGGACACTGAAGCTTTCTTT.

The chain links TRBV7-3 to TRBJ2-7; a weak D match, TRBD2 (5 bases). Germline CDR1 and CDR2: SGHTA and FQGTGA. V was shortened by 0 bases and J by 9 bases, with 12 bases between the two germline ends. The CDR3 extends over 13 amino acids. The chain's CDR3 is CASSLTGNEGQYF. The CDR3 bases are TGTGCCAGCAGCTTAACAGGAAACGAGGGGCAGTACTTC.